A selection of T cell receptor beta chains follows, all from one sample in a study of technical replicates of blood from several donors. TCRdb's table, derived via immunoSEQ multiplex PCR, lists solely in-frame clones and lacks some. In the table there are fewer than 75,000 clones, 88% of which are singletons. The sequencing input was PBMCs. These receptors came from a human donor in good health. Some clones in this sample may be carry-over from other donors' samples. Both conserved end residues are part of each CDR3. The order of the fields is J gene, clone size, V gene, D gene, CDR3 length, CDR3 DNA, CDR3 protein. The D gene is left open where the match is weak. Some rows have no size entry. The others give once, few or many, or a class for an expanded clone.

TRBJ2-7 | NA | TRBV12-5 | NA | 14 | TGTGCTAGTGGAGGGCTGGGACTCACCTACGAGCAGTACTTC | CASGGLGLTYEQYF
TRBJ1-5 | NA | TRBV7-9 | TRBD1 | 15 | TGTGCCAGCAGCTCATCAGGGGGTAGCAATCAGCCCCAGCATTTT | CASSSSGGSNQPQHF
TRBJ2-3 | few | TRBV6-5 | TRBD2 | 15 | TGTGCCAGCAGCCGGACTAGCGGAAGCACAGATACGCAGTATTTT | CASSRTSGSTDTQYF
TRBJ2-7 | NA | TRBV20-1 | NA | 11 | TGCAGTGCTTACTCCGGGGGCGAGCAGTACTTC | CSAYSGGEQYF
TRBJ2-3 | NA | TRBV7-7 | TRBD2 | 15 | TGTGCCAGCAGCGATAGCGGGGGGGCCACAGATACGCAGTATTTT | CASSDSGGATDTQYF
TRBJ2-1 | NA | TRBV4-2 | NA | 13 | TGTGCCAGCAGCCAAGATAGGGAGGGGGAGTCGATCTTC | CASSQDREGESIF
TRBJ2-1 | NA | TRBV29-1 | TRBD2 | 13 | TGCAGCGTTGCAGCGGGAGGGCTGTATGAGCAGTTCTTC | CSVAAGGLYEQFF
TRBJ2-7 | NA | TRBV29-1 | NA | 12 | TGCAGCGTTTTACAGGCACCCTACGAGCAGTACTTC | CSVLQAPYEQYF
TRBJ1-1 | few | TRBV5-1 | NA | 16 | TGCGCCAGCAGCACTGGGTTTTTGGAGAGGAACACTGAAGCTTTCTTT | CASSTGFLERNTEAFF
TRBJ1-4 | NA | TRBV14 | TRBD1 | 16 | TGTGCCAGCAGCCAAGATCGGACAGGCCTTGGGGAAAAACTGTTTTTT | CASSQDRTGLGEKLFF
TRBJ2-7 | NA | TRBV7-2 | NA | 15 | TGTGCCAGCAGCCGGACGGGGTCTAGCTCCTACGAGCAGTACTTC | CASSRTGSSSYEQYF
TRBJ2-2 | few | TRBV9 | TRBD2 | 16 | TGTGCCAGCAGCGTAGTAGCGGGAGGGCCCATCGGGGAGCTGTTTTTT | CASSVVAGGPIGELFF
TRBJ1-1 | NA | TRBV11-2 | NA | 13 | TGTGCCAGCAGCTTCTGGGGGCGCACTGAAGCTTTCTTT | CASSFWGRTEAFF
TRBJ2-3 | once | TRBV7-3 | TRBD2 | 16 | TGTGCCAGCAGCTTAGGTTCTAGCGGGAGCACAGATACGCAGTATTTT | CASSLGSSGSTDTQYF
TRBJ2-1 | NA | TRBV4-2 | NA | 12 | TGTGCCAGCAGCGAGGAGTGGAGTGAGCAGTTCTTC | CASSEEWSEQFF
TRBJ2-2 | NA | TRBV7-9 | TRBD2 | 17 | TGTGCCAGCAGCTTAGGAACTAGCGGGTGGAACACCGGGGAGCTGTTTTTT | CASSLGTSGWNTGELFF
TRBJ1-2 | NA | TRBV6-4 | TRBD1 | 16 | TGTGCCAGCAGTGCGTCGCCGGGACAGGGGTCCTATGGCTACACCTTC | CASSASPGQGSYGYTF
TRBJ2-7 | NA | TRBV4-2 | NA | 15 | TGTGCCAGCAGCCAATGGACGGGAGTCTCCTACGAGCAGTACTTC | CASSQWTGVSYEQYF
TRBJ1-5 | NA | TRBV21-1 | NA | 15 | TGTGCCAGCAGCACTAGACCCCTGGGCAATCAGCCCCAGCATTTT | CASSTRPLGNQPQHF
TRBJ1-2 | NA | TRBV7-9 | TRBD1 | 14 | TGTGCCAGCAGCTTTAATAGGCAGGGGGATGGCTACACCTTC | CASSFNRQGDGYTF
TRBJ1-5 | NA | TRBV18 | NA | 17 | TGTGCCAGCTCACTGGAGGGGTTTACAACAAGCAATCAGCCCCAGCATTTT | CASSLEGFTTSNQPQHF
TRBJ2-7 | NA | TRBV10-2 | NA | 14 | TGCGCCAGCAGTGATGGGTACAGGGCCTACGAGCAGTACTTC | CASSDGYRAYEQYF
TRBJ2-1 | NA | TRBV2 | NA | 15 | TGTGCCAGCAGGATACAGGGCGGGGGACACAATGAGCAGTTCTTC | CASRIQGGGHNEQFF
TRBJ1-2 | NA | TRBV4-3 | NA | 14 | TGCGCCAGCAGCCAGGAACGACAGCTCGGTGGCTACACCTTC | CASSQERQLGGYTF
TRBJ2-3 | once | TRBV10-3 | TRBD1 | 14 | TGTGCCACCAGGGACAGGGGGCTCACAGATACGCAGTATTTT | CATRDRGLTDTQYF
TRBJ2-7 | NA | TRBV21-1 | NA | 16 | TGTGCCAGCCCCAAGGAGAGGACTAGCCCCATCTACGAGCAGTACTTC | CASPKERTSPIYEQYF
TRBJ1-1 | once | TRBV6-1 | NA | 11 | TGTGCCAGCATAGAGAACACTGAAGCTTTCTTT | CASIENTEAFF
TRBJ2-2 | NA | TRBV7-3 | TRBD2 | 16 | TGTGCCAGCAGCCCACTTAGCGGGGGGGGAACCGGGGAGCTGTTTTTT | CASSPLSGGGTGELFF
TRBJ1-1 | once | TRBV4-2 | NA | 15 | TGTGCCAGCAGCCAAGATACAGGGCCGAACACTGAAGCTTTCTTT | CASSQDTGPNTEAFF
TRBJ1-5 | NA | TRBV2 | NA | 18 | TGTGCCAGCAGTGAACGCGCTGGAGGACTGTATAGCAATCAGCCCCAGCATTTT | CASSERAGGLYSNQPQHF
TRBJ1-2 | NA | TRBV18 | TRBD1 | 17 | TGTGCCAGCTCACCCATTCAGTCCGCCGGGACAGACTATGGCTACACCTTC | CASSPIQSAGTDYGYTF
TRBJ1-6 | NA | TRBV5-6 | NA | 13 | TGTGCCAGCAGACAGGAACCAAATTCACCCCTCCACTTT | CASRQEPNSPLHF
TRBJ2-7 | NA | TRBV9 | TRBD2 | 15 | TGTGCCAGCAGCGACCCGACTAGCGGGAGGGGGGAGCAGTACTTC | CASSDPTSGRGEQYF
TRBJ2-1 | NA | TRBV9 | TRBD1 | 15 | TGTGCCAGCAGCGTATCAGGGGGTTACTACAATGAGCAGTTCTTC | CASSVSGGYYNEQFF
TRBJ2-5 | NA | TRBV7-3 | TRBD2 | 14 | TGTGCCAGCAGCTTAGCGGGGGGCCAAGAGACCCAGTACTTC | CASSLAGGQETQYF
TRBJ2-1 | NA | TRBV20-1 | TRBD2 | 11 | TGCAGTGTAGCGGGGCCCAATAAGCAGTTCTTC | CSVAGPNKQFF
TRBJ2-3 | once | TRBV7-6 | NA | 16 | TGTGCCAGCAGCTCCCCCCAGGGGAAGAGCACAGATACGCAGTATTTT | CASSSPQGKSTDTQYF